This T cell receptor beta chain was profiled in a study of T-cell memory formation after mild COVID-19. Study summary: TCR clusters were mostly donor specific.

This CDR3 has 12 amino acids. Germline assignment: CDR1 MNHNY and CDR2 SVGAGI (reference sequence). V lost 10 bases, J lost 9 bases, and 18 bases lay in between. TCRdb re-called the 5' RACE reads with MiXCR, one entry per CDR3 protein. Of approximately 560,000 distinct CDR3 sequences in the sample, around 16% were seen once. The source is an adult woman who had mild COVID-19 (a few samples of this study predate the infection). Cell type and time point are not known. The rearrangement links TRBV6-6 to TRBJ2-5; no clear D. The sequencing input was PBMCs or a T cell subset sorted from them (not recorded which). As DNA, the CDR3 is TGTGCCACCGGACCCCAAGGGCAGGCCCAGTACTTC. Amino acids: CATGPQGQAQYF.